What follows are 27 T cell receptor beta chains derived from one specimen sequenced in a study of blood T cell repertoires in COVID-19. Using immunoSEQ multiplex PCR, the repertoire was profiled, and TCRdb retains in-frame clones only, with some absent. Altogether about 41,000 clones are present, around 80% being singletons, with the ten largest covering roughly 45%. Specimen: peripheral blood. The source is an elderly woman with active or convalescent COVID-19.

The chain uses TRBV14 and TRBJ1-3; D possibly corresponds to TRBD1 (5 bases). Germline V gene sequence: CDR1 SGHDN, CDR2 FVKESK. V lost 1 base to trimming and J lost 1 base, with 8 bases between them. CDR3 size: 15 residues. The chain's CDR3 is CASSQVGGSGNTIYF. The CDR3 coding sequence is TGTGCCAGCAGCCAAGTCGGGGGATCTGGAAACACCATATATTTT. Based on the CDR3 plus reference TRBV14 and TRBJ1-3, the full variable domain is EAGVTQFPSHSVIEKGQTVTLRCDPISGHDNLYWYRRVMGKEIKFLLHFVKESKQDESGMPNNRFLAERTGGTYSTLKVQPAELEDSGVYFCASSQVGGSGNTIYFGEGSWLTVV.

In this sample, this clone turned up a few times. The chain couples TRBV21-1 to TRBJ2-5; TRBD2, the table's D call, lacks a check against the DNA. TRBV21-1 is a known pseudogene. CDR3 length equals 18 residues. The CDR3 loop reads CAIIQGLAGSQGQETQYF. CDR3 nucleotides: TGTGCCATCATACAAGGACTAGCGGGCTCTCAAGGACAGGAGACCCAGTACTTC.

The chain has TRBV24-1 and TRBJ2-7; 9 nucleotides match TRBD2. The J segment lost 3 bases and the V segment lost 9 bases, leaving 2 bases of the junction unmatched. The germline V gene encodes CDR1 KGHDR and CDR2 SFDVKD. The CDR3 has 12 residues. CDR3 residues: CATSLAGYEQYF. CDR3 nucleotide sequence: TGTGCCACCTCACTAGCGGGCTACGAGCAGTACTTC.

The chain uses TRBV27 and TRBJ2-5; 9 nucleotides agree with TRBD2. The CDR3 consists of 14 residues. The germline gives CDR1 MNHEY, CDR2 SMNVEV (reference sequence). With 4 bases clipped from V and 5 bases from J, the junction kept 5 bases outside the gene matches. As DNA, the CDR3 is TGTGCCAGCAGTTCGATAGCGGGAGTGGAGACCCAGTACTTC. Translated: CASSSIAGVETQYF.

The V and J genes are TRBV19 and TRBJ1-5, with D possibly TRBD1 on 5 matching bases. Looked up from germline, CDR1 is LNHDA and CDR2 is SQIVND (reference sequence). Trimming pared 4 bases from V and 0 bases from J, leaving 19 bases between. The CDR3 sequence is 18 residues long. The CDR3 sequence is CASSSVVGGANSNQPQHF. The CDR3 coding sequence is TGTGCCAGTAGTAGCGTCGTGGGCGGGGCTAATAGCAATCAGCCCCAGCATTTT. Based on the CDR3 plus reference TRBV19 and TRBJ1-5, the full variable domain is DGGITQSPKYLFRKEGQNVTLSCEQNLNHDAMYWYRQDPGQGLRLIYYSQIVNDFQKGDIAEGYSVSREKKESFPLTVTSAQKNPTAFYLCASSSVVGGANSNQPQHFGDGTRLSIL.

The chain is built from TRBV7-2 and TRBJ2-1; 10 nucleotides line up with TRBD2. The CDR3 has 18 amino acids. V shed 1 base, J shed 2 bases, and the junction held 8 bases outside the gene matches. The germline CDR1 and CDR2 sequences are SGHTA and FQGNSA. This chain's CDR3 is CASSLGTSGPSAYNEQFF. CDR3 nucleotides: TGTGCCAGCAGCTTAGGGACTAGCGGCCCTTCGGCCTACAATGAGCAGTTCTTC.

The chain links TRBV4-2 to TRBJ2-1; 10 bases fit TRBD1. Per germline, CDR1 LGHNA and CDR2 YNFKEQ. The CDR3 spans 16 residues. V gave up 4 bases and J gave up 6 bases; unmatched junction bases: 9. This CDR3 reads CASSLRDRGARNEQFF. The DNA of the CDR3 is TGTGCCAGCAGCCTCCGGGACAGGGGAGCCCGCAATGAGCAGTTCTTC.

The chain employs TRBV10-2 and TRBJ1-2, with 9 bases matching TRBD1. V shed 2 bases, J shed 7 bases, and the junction held 5 bases outside the gene matches. The CDR3 loop spans 14 amino acids. CDR1 and CDR2 (germline): WSHSY, SAAADI. The CDR3 region is CASSELGQGSGYTF. Written as DNA, the CDR3 is TGCGCCAGCAGTGAGCTGGGACAGGGATCTGGCTACACCTTC.

This clone was counted a few times. The chain has TRBV6-1 and TRBJ1-6, with 10 bases that match TRBD1. Unmatched junction bases numbered 5, after V lost 2 bases and J lost 7 bases. The CDR3 runs to 16 residues. CDR1 is MNHNS and CDR2 is SASEGT in the germline V gene. In DNA, the CDR3 is TGTGCCAGCAGTGAACCTGGGACAGGGGTAAATTCACCCCTCCACTTT. Protein sequence: CASSEPGTGVNSPLHF.

The chain has TRBV5-1 and TRBJ1-3; no reliable D call. The CDR3 length is 14 residues. Germline CDR1 SGHRS, CDR2 YFSETQ. With 1 base removed from V and 0 bases from J, the gap between germline ends came to 5 bases. DNA for the CDR3: TGCGCCAGCAGCTTGCCGAGCTCTGGAAACACCATATATTTT. This sequence encodes CASSLPSSGNTIYF.

CDR3 sequence reads: CATSRDTRGDEQFF. The CDR3, as DNA: TGTGCCACCAGCCGGGACACCAGAGGAGATGAGCAGTTCTTC. V usage is TRBV15 and J usage is TRBJ2-1, with D perhaps TRBD1 (6 bases). CDR1 LNHNV and CDR2 YYDKDF come from the germline V gene (reference sequence). Trimming pared 5 bases from V and 8 bases from J, leaving 16 bases between. The CDR3 length is 14 residues.

This chain joins TRBV19 and TRBJ2-7; 8 bases match TRBD1. J gave up 4 bases and V 4 bases, and 6 bases lay outside the gene matches. CDR3 length: 14 residues. CDR1 and CDR2 from the germline V gene are LNHDA and SQIVND (reference sequence). The CDR3 DNA is TGTGCCAGTAGTAGGCCAGGGGGCGGTTACGAGCAGTACTTC. This sequence encodes CASSRPGGGYEQYF.

This clone has just a few counts. V is TRBV24-1 and J is TRBJ2-3; 10 bases map to TRBD2. The CDR3 runs to 15 residues. V shed 5 bases, J shed 3 bases, and the junction held 4 bases outside the gene matches. Germline assignment: CDR1 KGHDR and CDR2 SFDVKD. CDR3 DNA: TGTGCCACCAGTGGTTTAGCGGGAGGAACAGATACGCAGTATTTT. This sequence encodes CATSGLAGGTDTQYF.

The CDR3 loop reads CASSYSSRGSNQPQHF. In nucleotides, the CDR3 is TGTGCCAGCAGTTACTCGAGCCGGGGTAGCAATCAGCCCCAGCATTTT. This chain connects TRBV6-2 or TRBV6-3 to TRBJ1-5; no firm D call. The CDR3 contains 16 residues. From germline, CDR1 is MNHEY and CDR2 SVGEGT. V lost 0 bases and J 0 bases, leaving 9 bases between the germline ends.

This rearrangement joins TRBV2 to TRBJ1-3, with a possible D match to TRBD1 (6 bases). V lost 7 bases to trimming and J lost 2 bases, with 21 bases between them. The CDR3 contains 17 residues. Germline loops: CDR1 SNHLY, CDR2 FYNNEI. CDR3 protein: CASIRFFLTGPGNTIYF. The CDR3 bases are TGTGCCAGCATACGCTTTTTTTTGACAGGCCCTGGAAACACCATATATTTT.

This chain joins TRBV7-2 and TRBJ2-2; the D gene is possibly TRBD1 (6 bases). CDR3 length equals 18 residues. From germline, CDR1 is SGHTA and CDR2 FQGNSA. V lost 5 bases and J 1 base, leaving 20 bases between the germline ends. This CDR3 is CASSPALQGLLNTGELFF. The CDR3 DNA sequence: TGTGCCAGCAGCCCAGCCCTACAGGGCCTTTTGAACACCGGGGAGCTGTTTTTT.

The chain carries TRBV5-4 and TRBJ2-5; D gene uncertain. CDR1 is SGHNT and CDR2 is YYREEE in the germline V gene (reference sequence). V gave up 0 bases and J gave up 4 bases, with 16 bases separating them. There are 16 residues in the CDR3. CDR3 in DNA: TGTGCCAGCAGCTTGGGTCATGTGCCCCAGGCAGAGACCCAGTACTTC. This sequence encodes CASSLGHVPQAETQYF.

The genes are TRBV7-2 and TRBJ2-7, with 7 nucleotides matching TRBD2. This CDR3 has 14 amino acids. The V segment lost 0 bases and the J segment 3 bases; nucleotides outside the gene matches: 2. CDR1 is SGHTA and CDR2 is FQGNSA in the germline V gene. The CDR3 DNA follows: TGTGCCAGCAGCTTAGCTGCTAGCGGCTACGAGCAGTACTTC. Amino acids: CASSLAASGYEQYF.

This clone was detected only once. The gene calls are TRBV6-5 and TRBJ2-1; the match to TRBD2 covers 8 bases. The CDR3 sequence is 14 residues long. The germline V gene has CDR1 MNHEY and CDR2 SVGAGI. Unmatched junction bases numbered 4, after V lost 1 base and J lost 8 bases. As DNA, the CDR3 is TGTGCCAGCAGTTACTACGGGGGGGCGGATGAGCAGTTCTTC. Amino acids: CASSYYGGADEQFF.

This clone has only a few counts. This chain uses TRBV6-5 with TRBJ2-2, with 8 bases fitting TRBD2. With V trimmed by 2 bases and J by 9 bases, 8 bases remained unmatched. The germline V gene encodes CDR1 MNHEY and CDR2 SVGAGI. The CDR3 sequence is 15 residues long. CDR3 in amino acids: CASSYEVAGSRELFF. The DNA for the CDR3 is TGTGCCAGCAGTTACGAGGTAGCGGGGTCAAGGGAGCTGTTTTTT.

This clone has just a few counts. The chain links TRBV28 to TRBJ1-3; no clear D gene. The CDR3 is 14 amino acids. Deletions cut 5 bases from V and 0 bases from J, with 8 bases between. The V gene's germline CDR1 is MDHEN and CDR2 SYDVKM. DNA for the CDR3: TGTGCCAGCAGTACCGGGTCCTCTGGAAACACCATATATTTT. The encoded protein is CASSTGSSGNTIYF.

The rearrangement joins TRBV5-1 to TRBJ2-5, with 10 bases aligning to TRBD2. The V and J ends lost 3 bases and 4 bases, in that order; junction bases with no gene match: 9. The CDR3 loop spans 16 amino acids. CDR1 and CDR2 from the germline V gene are SGHRS and YFSETQ. CDR3 in DNA: TGCGCCAGCAGCTCCCTCCCTAGCGGGGGAGGAGAGACCCAGTACTTC. Translation: CASSSLPSGGGETQYF.

CDR3: CASSLGGRGGELFF. In nucleotides, the CDR3 is TGTGCCAGCAGCTTAGGGGGGAGGGGCGGGGAGCTGTTTTTT. The rearrangement joins TRBV7-2 to TRBJ2-2, with 7 nucleotides matching TRBD2. Trimming removed 1 base from V and 7 bases from J; junction bases left unmatched: 3. The CDR3 loop spans 14 amino acids. CDR1 is SGHTA, CDR2 FQGNSA, per germline.

The J gene is TRBJ2-5, the V gene TRBV4-1; D is possibly TRBD1 (6 bases). Germline V gives CDR1 MGHRA, CDR2 YSYEKL. The CDR3 extends over 14 amino acids. V lost 1 base, J lost 2 bases, and 8 bases lay in between. This chain's CDR3 is CASSQGDKQETQYF. CDR3 coding DNA: TGCGCCAGCAGCCAAGGGGACAAGCAAGAGACCCAGTACTTC.

The chain is built from TRBV4-1 and TRBJ2-1; 7 nucleotides line up with TRBD2. Looked up from germline, CDR1 is MGHRA and CDR2 is YSYEKL. This CDR3 contains 14 residues. V trimming: 4 bases; J trimming: 3 bases; junction bases outside the gene matches: 3. CDR3 loop: CASSLLADYNEQFF. The CDR3, as DNA: TGCGCCAGCAGCCTCCTAGCGGACTACAATGAGCAGTTCTTC.

The chain joins TRBV21-1 to TRBJ2-7; the D segment call TRBD1 is taken from the table without a DNA check. TRBV21-1 is designated a pseudogene. The CDR3 runs to 17 residues. CDR3 sequence: CASSKADRPMGTYEQYF. Here the CDR3 DNA reads TGTGCCAGCAGCAAAGCAGACAGGCCCATGGGCACCTACGAGCAGTACTTC.

The J gene is TRBJ1-1, the V gene TRBV5-1; maybe TRBD1 (5 bases). Germline CDR1 and CDR2: SGHRS and YFSETQ. The CDR3 covers 14 residues. V lost 2 bases to trimming and J lost 0 bases, with 8 bases between them. The CDR3 nucleotides read TGCGCCAGCAGCTTCGGGGGAATGAACACTGAAGCTTTCTTT. Translated, it gives CASSFGGMNTEAFF. Based on the CDR3 plus reference TRBV5-1 and TRBJ1-1, the full variable domain is KAGVTQTPRYLIKTRGQQVTLSCSPISGHRSVSWYQQTPGQGLQFLFEYFSETQRNKGNFPGRFSGRQFSNSRSEMNVSTLELGDSALYLCASSFGGMNTEAFFGQGTRLTVV.